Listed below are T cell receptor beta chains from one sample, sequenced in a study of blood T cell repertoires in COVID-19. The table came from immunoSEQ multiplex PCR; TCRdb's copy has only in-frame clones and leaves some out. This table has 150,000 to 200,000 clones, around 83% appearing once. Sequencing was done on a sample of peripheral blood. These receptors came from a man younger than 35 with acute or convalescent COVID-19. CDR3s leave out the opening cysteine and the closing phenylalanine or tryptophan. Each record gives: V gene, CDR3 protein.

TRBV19	ASSIYSDNEQF
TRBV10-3	AISESGGALTLNTEAF
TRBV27	ASRSSSGQGARGYT
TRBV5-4	ASSLGQGLMNTEAF
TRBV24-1	ATSGGGSTNEKLF
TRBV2	ASSGRGERNNSPLH
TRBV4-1	ASSQDPGQDGYT
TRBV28	ASSPLFRQREGNQPQH
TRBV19	ASSMRQGGTEAF
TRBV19	ASSSGLPGETQY
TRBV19	ASSIDSGGDEKLF
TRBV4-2	ASSQAHRAKGQPQH
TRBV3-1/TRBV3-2	ASSPAGTGSEKLF
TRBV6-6	ASSQQTSGGRTDTQY
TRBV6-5	ASSPGLYNEQF
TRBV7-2	ASSLGLAGGVLPYGEQF